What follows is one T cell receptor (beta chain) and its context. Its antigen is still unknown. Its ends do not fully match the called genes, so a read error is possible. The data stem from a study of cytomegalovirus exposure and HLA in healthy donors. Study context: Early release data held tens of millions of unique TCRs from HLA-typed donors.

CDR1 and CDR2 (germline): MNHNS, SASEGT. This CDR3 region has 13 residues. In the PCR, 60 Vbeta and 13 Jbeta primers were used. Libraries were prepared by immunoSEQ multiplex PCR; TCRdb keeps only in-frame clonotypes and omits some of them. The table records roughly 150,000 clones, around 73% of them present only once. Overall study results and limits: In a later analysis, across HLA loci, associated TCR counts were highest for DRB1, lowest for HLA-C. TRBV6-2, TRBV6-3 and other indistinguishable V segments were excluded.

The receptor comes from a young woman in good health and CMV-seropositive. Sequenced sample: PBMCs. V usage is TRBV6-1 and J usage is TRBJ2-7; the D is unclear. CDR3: CASREGFLDEQYF. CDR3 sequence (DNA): TGTGCCAGCAGGGAAGGGTTTTTAGACGAGCAGTACTTC.